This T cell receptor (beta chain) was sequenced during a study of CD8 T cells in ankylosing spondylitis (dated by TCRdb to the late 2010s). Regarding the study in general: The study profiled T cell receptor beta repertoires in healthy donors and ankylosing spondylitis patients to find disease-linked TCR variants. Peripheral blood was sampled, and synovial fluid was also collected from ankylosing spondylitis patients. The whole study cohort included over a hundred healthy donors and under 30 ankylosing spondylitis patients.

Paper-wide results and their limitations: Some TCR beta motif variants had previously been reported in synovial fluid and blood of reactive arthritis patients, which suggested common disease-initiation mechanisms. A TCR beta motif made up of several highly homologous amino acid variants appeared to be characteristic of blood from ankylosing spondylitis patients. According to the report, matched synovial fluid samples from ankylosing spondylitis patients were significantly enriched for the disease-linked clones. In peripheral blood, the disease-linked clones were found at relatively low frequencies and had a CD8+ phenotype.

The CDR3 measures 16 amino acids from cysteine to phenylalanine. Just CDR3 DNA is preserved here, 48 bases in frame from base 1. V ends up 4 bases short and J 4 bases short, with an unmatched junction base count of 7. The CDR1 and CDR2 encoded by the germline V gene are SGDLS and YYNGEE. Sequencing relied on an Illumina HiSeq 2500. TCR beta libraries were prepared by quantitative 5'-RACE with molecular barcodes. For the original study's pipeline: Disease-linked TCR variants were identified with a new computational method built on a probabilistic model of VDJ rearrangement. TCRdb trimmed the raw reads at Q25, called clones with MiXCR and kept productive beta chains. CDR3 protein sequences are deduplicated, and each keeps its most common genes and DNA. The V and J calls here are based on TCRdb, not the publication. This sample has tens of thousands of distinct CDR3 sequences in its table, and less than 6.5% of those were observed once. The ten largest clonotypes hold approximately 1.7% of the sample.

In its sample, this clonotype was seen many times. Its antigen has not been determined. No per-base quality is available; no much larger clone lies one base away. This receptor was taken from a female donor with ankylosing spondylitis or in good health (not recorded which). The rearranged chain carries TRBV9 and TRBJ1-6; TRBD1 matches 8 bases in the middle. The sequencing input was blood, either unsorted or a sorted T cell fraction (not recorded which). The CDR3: CASSQGALGYNSPLHF. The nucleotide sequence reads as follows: TGTGCCAGCAGCCAGGGGGCCCTCGGGTATAATTCACCCCTCCACTTT.